There are a few counts of the clone carrying this T cell receptor (beta chain). One entry per CDR3 protein, called by TCRdb with MiXCR from the RT-PCR reads. The sample has about 960,000 distinct CDR3 sequences; roughly 18% are singletons. This record belongs to a study of patients and donors after allogeneic stem cell transplantation. Trimming pared 5 bases from V and 4 bases from J, leaving 21 bases between. Germline V CDR1 and CDR2: SGHTA, FQGNSA. The CDR3 extends over 16 amino acids. The source of this sequence is a human donor who was either an allogeneic HSCT recipient or a stem cell or donor lymphocyte infusion donor (not recorded which). It is not recorded whose cells these are; they may come from a transplant donor. The chain uses TRBV7-2 and TRBJ2-7, with D uncertain. Sequenced input: blood, either unsorted or a sorted T cell fraction (not recorded which). The CDR3: CASSPNRSFSVYEQYF. In nucleotides, the CDR3 is TGTGCCAGCAGCCCAAATCGCAGCTTTTCCGTATACGAGCAGTACTTC.